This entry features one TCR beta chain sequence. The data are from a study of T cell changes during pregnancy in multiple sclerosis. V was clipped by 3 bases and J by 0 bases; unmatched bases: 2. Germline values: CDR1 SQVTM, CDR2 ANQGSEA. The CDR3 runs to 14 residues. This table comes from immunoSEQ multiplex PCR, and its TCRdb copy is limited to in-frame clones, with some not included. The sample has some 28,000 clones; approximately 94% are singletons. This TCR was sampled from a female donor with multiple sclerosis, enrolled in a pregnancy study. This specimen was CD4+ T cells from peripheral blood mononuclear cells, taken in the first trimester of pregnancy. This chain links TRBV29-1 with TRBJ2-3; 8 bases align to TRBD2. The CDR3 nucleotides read TGCAGCGTTGATATAGCGGGGAGCACAGATACGCAGTATTTT. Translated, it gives CSVDIAGSTDTQYF.